A single count supports the clone carrying this T cell receptor (beta chain). CDR1 is MNHEY and CDR2 is SMNVEV in the germline V gene (reference sequence). V was trimmed by 2 bases and J by 5 bases, leaving 19 bases between them. This CDR3 is built from 17 residues. The sample is drawn from a study of OX40 agonist ivuxolimab in advanced cancers. Looking at the study overall: Ivuxolimab, an agonist antibody against OX40 (CD134), was given to patients. A partial response was reached by three patients: one with hepatocellular carcinoma and two with cutaneous melanoma.

Assay: immunoSEQ multiplex PCR; the TCRdb copy retains only in-frame clones and omits some. The sample lists 45,000 to 55,000 clones; 83% were seen once. The sequencing here drew on CD4+ or CD8+ T cells sorted from blood, taken in a trial of the OX40 agonist ivuxolimab. The chain uses TRBV27 and TRBJ2-1; D perhaps matches TRBD1 (6 bases). This receptor was obtained from an adult with an advanced solid tumor such as melanoma, head and neck, liver or kidney cancer. CDR3 sequence: CASSLRFSTGQHNEQFF. DNA of the CDR3: TGTGCCAGCAGTTTAAGATTTTCAACAGGACAGCACAATGAGCAGTTCTTC.